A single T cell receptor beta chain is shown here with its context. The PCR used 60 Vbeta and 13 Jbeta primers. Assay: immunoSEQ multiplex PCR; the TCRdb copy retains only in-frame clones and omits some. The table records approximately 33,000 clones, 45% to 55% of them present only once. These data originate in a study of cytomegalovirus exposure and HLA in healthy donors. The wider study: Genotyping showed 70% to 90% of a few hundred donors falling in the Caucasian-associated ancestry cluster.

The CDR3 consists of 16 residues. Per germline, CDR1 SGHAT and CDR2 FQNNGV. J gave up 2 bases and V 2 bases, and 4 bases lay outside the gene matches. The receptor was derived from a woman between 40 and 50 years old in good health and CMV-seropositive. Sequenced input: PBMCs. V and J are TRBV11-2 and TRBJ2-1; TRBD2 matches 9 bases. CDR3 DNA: TGTGCCAGCAGCTTACTGCGGGGGGGAGCCTACAATGAGCAGTTCTTC. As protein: CASSLLRGGAYNEQFF.